Presented here are 7 T cell receptor beta chains from one specimen sequenced in a study of HIV-infected children after antiretroviral therapy interruption. Treatment specified: PENTA 11 planned treatment interruption arm or continuous ART arm. Unique molecular identifiers were included in an RNA-based 3' RACE TCR library. TCRdb recomputed calls from the 3' RACE reads with MiXCR, one row per CDR3 protein. The table has 35,000 to 50,000 distinct CDR3 sequences, approximately 7% seen once. The specimen was CD45RA+ CD4+ T cells from PBMCs, pooled from several time points, collected from a donor given antiretroviral therapy, either interrupted or continuous. The subset denotes: naive CD4+ CD45RA+ CD45RO- T cells. All receptors derive from a pool of human donors with HIV.

This clonotype was found a few times. At one end, the junction sequence differs from germline, possibly due to a read error. This chain links TRBV12-3 or TRBV12-4 with TRBJ2-1; D may correspond to TRBD1 or TRBD2 (6 bases each). This CDR3 has 14 residues. The DNA of the CDR3 is TGTGCCAGCAGCTTAGAAGGGGGACGGGGGGAGCAGTTCTTC. It specifies CASSLEGGRGEQFF.

This clonotype occurred many times. The V and J genes are TRBV12-3 or TRBV12-4 and TRBJ2-7; 9 bases are a match to TRBD1. V shed 5 bases, J shed 3 bases, and the junction held 14 bases outside the gene matches. The CDR3 runs to 17 residues. CDR3 amino acids: CASSATIPGTGLYEQYF. CDR3 sequence (DNA): TGTGCCAGCAGTGCTACAATCCCCGGGACAGGGCTCTACGAGCAGTACTTC.

This clonotype was counted at least ten times. The chain couples TRBV11-2 to TRBJ1-4; D is undetermined. Germline V CDR1 and CDR2: SGHAT, FQNNGV. Trimming pared 5 bases from V and 3 bases from J, leaving 10 bases between. The CDR3 has 14 residues. The CDR3: CASSTFGSNEKLFF. CDR3 sequence (DNA): TGTGCCAGCAGCACGTTCGGGTCTAATGAAAAACTGTTTTTT.

This clonotype was counted only a few times. This chain links TRBV20-1 with TRBJ1-5; D is undetermined. V was clipped by 4 bases and J by 9 bases, with 7 bases between them. The CDR3 sequence is 10 residues long. CDR1 and CDR2 (germline): DFQATT, SNEGSKA (reference sequence). CDR3 nucleotide sequence: TGCAGTGCTAAACGGGGGCCCCAGCATTTT. Its translation: CSAKRGPQHF.

This clonotype is deemed medium-sized. The rearrangement joins TRBV6-6 to TRBJ2-1, with 7 bases aligning to TRBD1. The germline V gene encodes CDR1 MNHNY and CDR2 SVGAGI (reference sequence). The ends lost 8 bases at V and 9 bases at J; junction bases unmatched: 13. The CDR3 is 14 amino acids. The CDR3 region has the DNA TGTGCCAGCGGTGATGGACAGGCCTATGCTGAGCAGTTCTTC. This codes for CASGDGQAYAEQFF.

This clonotype was seen many times. V is TRBV2 and J is TRBJ1-1, with no clear D. The length of the CDR3 is 14 residues. The V and J ends lost 6 bases and 1 base respectively, with 12 bases between them. Germline-derived CDR1 and CDR2 are SNHLY and FYNNEI. This CDR3 is CASRSLGANTEAFF. The CDR3 DNA reads TGTGCCAGCAGATCCCTGGGAGCGAACACTGAAGCTTTCTTT.

This clonotype was detected ten times or more. The chain employs TRBV20-1 and TRBJ2-7; tentative D call: TRBD1 (6 bases). CDR1 is DFQATT and CDR2 is SNEGSKA in the germline V gene (reference sequence). The CDR3 totals 11 residues. The V end was cut by 5 bases, the J end by 6 bases, with 11 bases between. The CDR3, as DNA: TGCAGTGCTCTTCCAGGGGTCGAGCAGTACTTC. The encoded protein is CSALPGVEQYF.